Presented here are 22 T cell receptor beta chains from one specimen sequenced in a study of regulatory and conventional T cells in RAG deficiency. TCRdb keeps only in-frame clones here, not all; method: immunoSEQ multiplex PCR. The top ten clones hold 1.3% of a sample with 20,000 to 25,000 clones, 95% to 96% of them seen once. Blood CD4+ CD25-low CD127-high conventional T cells supplied the genomic DNA template. These records were also assigned to another study, of regulatory T cells. That paper states: The primer mix had 52 TRBV and 13 TRBJ primers.

Material: CD25- CD4+ T cells sorted from blood. Every receptor here comes from a human donor in good health.

J is TRBJ1-1 and V is TRBV4-1; maybe TRBD1 (5 bases). Between the trimmed V and J ends, which lost 0 bases and 8 bases, there was a span of 10 bases. Germline V lookup: CDR1 MGHRA, CDR2 YSYEKL. This CDR3 spans 13 amino acids. The CDR3 sequence is CASSQDRGTEAFF. CDR3 in DNA: TGCGCCAGCAGCCAAGATAGGGGCACGGAAGCTTTCTTT.

The chain combines TRBV7-3 with TRBJ1-1, with a possible D match to TRBD1 (5 bases). Trimming shortened V by 4 bases and J by 5 bases, and 11 bases separated the two germline ends. Germline V gene lookup returns CDR1 SGHTA and CDR2 FQGTGA. This CDR3 comprises 13 residues. In DNA form, the CDR3 reads TGTGCCAGCAGCTCAGGGATCGGAACTGAAGCTTTCTTT. Encoded protein: CASSSGIGTEAFF.

The rearrangement joins TRBV5-6 to TRBJ1-2; a weak D match, TRBD1 (6 bases). V was pared by 2 bases and J by 4 bases, with 12 bases between. The germline CDR1 and CDR2 sequences are SGHDT and YYEEEE. The CDR3 has 14 amino acids. CDR3 sequence reads: CASSFSQGTYGYTF. CDR3 DNA: TGTGCCAGCAGCTTTTCACAGGGCACCTATGGCTACACCTTC.

V is TRBV6-6 and J is TRBJ2-7, with 7 bases matching TRBD1. The V gene's germline CDR1 is MNHNY and CDR2 SVGAGI (reference sequence). The CDR3 length is 14 residues. J gave up 2 bases and V 6 bases, and 7 bases lay outside the gene matches. The CDR3 loop is CASRSRQGPYEQYF. Written as DNA, the CDR3 is TGTGCCAGCAGGAGCCGACAGGGTCCCTACGAGCAGTACTTC.

This chain connects TRBV7-6 to TRBJ1-2; 10 nucleotides agree with TRBD1. Trimming at V came to 4 bases and at J to 3 bases, leaving 8 bases not matched to a gene. The CDR3 length is 16 residues. Germline V CDR1 and CDR2: SGHVS, FNYEAQ. CDR3: CASSSIRTGGDYGYTF. The CDR3 coding sequence is TGTGCCAGCAGCTCGATAAGGACAGGGGGGGACTATGGCTACACCTTC.

The V gene is TRBV5-6, the J gene TRBJ1-5; no clear D. This CDR3 spans 15 amino acids. Deletions cut 2 bases from V and 4 bases from J, with 13 bases between. The germline gives CDR1 SGHDT, CDR2 YYEEEE. The CDR3 nucleotides are TGTGCCAGCAGCTTTAGAGGTGTTCGTAATCAGCCCCAGCATTTT. Translated, it gives CASSFRGVRNQPQHF. Based on the CDR3 plus reference TRBV5-6 and TRBJ1-5, the full variable domain is DAGVTQSPTHLIKTRGQQVTLRCSPKSGHDTVSWYQQALGQGPQFIFQYYEEEERQRGNFPDRFSGHQFPNYSSELNVNALLLGDSALYLCASSFRGVRNQPQHFGDGTRLSIL.

This chain links TRBV18 with TRBJ1-5; 7 bases are shared with TRBD1. The germline V gene encodes CDR1 KGHSH and CDR2 LQKENI. CDR3 length: 16 residues. The J segment lost 6 bases and the V segment lost 3 bases, leaving 11 bases of the junction unmatched. The CDR3: CASSPTDREGSQPQHF. The CDR3 region has the DNA TGTGCCAGCTCACCGACCGACAGGGAAGGGAGTCAGCCCCAGCATTTT.

This clone was found once. The chain is built from TRBV28 and TRBJ1-1, with D uncertain. V lost 5 bases to trimming and J lost 4 bases, with 11 bases between them. Germline V CDR1 and CDR2: MDHEN, SYDVKM. The CDR3 runs to 13 residues. CDR3 loop: CASSRGSGTEAFF. The CDR3 DNA is TGTGCCAGCAGTCGGGGTTCGGGCACTGAAGCTTTCTTT.

In this sample, this clone turned up once. The chain carries TRBV6-5 and TRBJ1-1, with 11 positions matching TRBD1. Unmatched junction bases numbered 7, after V lost 5 bases and J lost 5 bases. Germline CDR1 reads MNHEY; CDR2 reads SVGAGI. This CDR3 is built from 15 residues. CDR3 loop: CASSPRTGGTTEAFF. For the CDR3, the DNA is TGTGCCAGCAGTCCGCGGACAGGGGGCACGACTGAAGCTTTCTTT.

The chain recombines TRBV11-2 with TRBJ1-1; D not certain. V was trimmed by 4 bases and J by 8 bases, leaving 14 bases between them. Per germline, CDR1 SGHAT and CDR2 FQNNGV. The CDR3 totals 13 residues. The CDR3 sequence: CASSYAGGEEAFF. Written as DNA, the CDR3 is TGTGCCAGCAGCTACGCGGGCGGGGAGGAAGCTTTCTTT.

V is TRBV4-1 and J is TRBJ2-3; a possible D gene is TRBD2 (6 bases). With 0 bases removed from V and 0 bases from J, the gap between germline ends came to 16 bases. Germline CDR1 is MGHRA and CDR2 is YSYEKL. This CDR3 is 18 amino acids long. The CDR3 spells CASSQDKAAGPSTDTQYF. CDR3 nucleotides: TGCGCCAGCAGCCAAGATAAGGCGGCGGGACCTAGCACAGATACGCAGTATTTT.

The V call is TRBV5-6, the J call TRBJ2-7; D perhaps matches TRBD2 (6 bases). Germline V gives CDR1 SGHDT, CDR2 YYEEEE. The CDR3 runs to 16 residues. With 4 bases removed from V and 0 bases from J, the gap between germline ends came to 17 bases. The CDR3 is CASSPLRQTSSYEQYF. The CDR3 coding sequence is TGTGCCAGCAGCCCCTTACGGCAGACTAGCTCCTACGAGCAGTACTTC.

Points on this clone: Its ends do not fully match the called genes, so a read error is possible. The V gene is TRBV7-3, the J gene TRBJ2-1; 7 bases line up with TRBD2. From germline, CDR1 is SGHTA and CDR2 FQGTGA. The CDR3 contains 16 residues. CDR3 loop: CASSLTGTISYNEQFF. CDR3 sequence (DNA): TGTGCCAGCAGCCTAACCGGGACTATCTCTTACAATGAGCAGTTCTTC.

The rearrangement joins TRBV10-3 to TRBJ1-1; 11 positions agree with TRBD1. Germline loops: CDR1 ENHRY, CDR2 SYGVKD. The CDR3 totals 15 residues. With V trimmed by 6 bases and J by 5 bases, 8 bases remained unmatched. The CDR3 loop reads CAISSSGQGETEAFF. As DNA, the CDR3 is TGTGCCATCAGCTCGTCGGGACAGGGGGAGACTGAAGCTTTCTTT.

This clone occurred once. V and J are TRBV4-3 and TRBJ1-1; 10 positions match TRBD1. The CDR3 is 15 amino acids. V trimming: 3 bases; J trimming: 4 bases; junction bases outside the gene matches: 5. Looked up from germline, CDR1 is LGHNA and CDR2 is YSLEER. The CDR3 sequence: CASSQLGQGGTEAFF. CDR3 DNA sequence: TGCGCCAGCAGCCAGTTAGGACAGGGGGGCACTGAAGCTTTCTTT.

This chain joins TRBV15 and TRBJ2-6; perhaps TRBD2 as D (5 bases). V shed 0 bases and J shed 3 bases, with 15 bases lying between them. Germline CDR1 reads LNHNV; CDR2 reads YYDKDF (reference sequence). The CDR3 contains 18 residues. The CDR3 nucleotides are TGTGCCACCAGCAGAGAGGGCGTCTTTGGGAGTGGGGCCAACGTCCTGACTTTC. This sequence encodes CATSREGVFGSGANVLTF.

CDR3 DNA: TGTGCCAGCAGCTCTCACTTAACAGTTAACGCTGAAGCTTTCTTT. Protein sequence: CASSSHLTVNAEAFF. The chain links TRBV11-2 to TRBJ1-1; D gene ambiguous. Trimming left V 4 bases short and J 6 bases short, with 18 bases between. The CDR3 length is 15 residues. The V gene's germline CDR1 is SGHAT and CDR2 FQNNGV.

This clone was counted between two and nine times. Other DNA sequences within the sample encode an identical CDR3. The V call is TRBV18, the J call TRBJ1-6, with no clear D. Trimming stripped 3 bases from V and 0 bases from J, with 6 bases between. The germline CDR1 and CDR2 sequences are KGHSH and LQKENI. The CDR3 length is 15 residues. The CDR3 DNA sequence: TGTGCCAGCTCACCTGTGAGCTCCTATAATTCACCCCTCCACTTT. Translation gives CASSPVSSYNSPLHF.

The rearrangement links TRBV28 to TRBJ2-7; 9 bases map to TRBD1. Losses at the gene ends were 5 bases for V and 5 bases for J; bases not matched to a gene: 4. Germline CDR1 reads MDHEN; CDR2 reads SYDVKM. There are 13 residues in the CDR3. CDR3 amino acids: CASSRGQGDEQYF. CDR3 in DNA: TGTGCCAGCAGTCGGGGACAGGGCGACGAGCAGTACTTC.

The chain is built from TRBV7-9 and TRBJ2-3, with D tentatively TRBD2 (7 bases). V was cut by 5 bases and J by 1 base, with 16 bases left in between. Germline V CDR1 and CDR2: SEHNR, FQNEAQ (reference sequence). The CDR3 is 16 amino acids. As DNA, the CDR3 is TGTGCCAGCAGCCCAGGGGCTAGCGGTGGCACAGATACGCAGTATTTT. It encodes CASSPGASGGTDTQYF.

As concerns this clone: A read error may produce the germline difference seen at one junction end. This chain links TRBV5-1 with TRBJ2-2, with 9 bases lining up with TRBD2. The CDR3 contains 16 residues. In germline, CDR1 is SGHRS, CDR2 YFSETQ. CDR3: CARSLIGSGSTGELFF. For the CDR3, the DNA is TGCGCCCGCAGCTTGATTGGTAGCGGGAGCACCGGGGAGCTGTTTTTT.

This clone was recorded only once. The gene calls are TRBV5-1 and TRBJ1-1; 8 bases agree with TRBD1. Germline lookup yields CDR1 SGHRS and CDR2 YFSETQ. The CDR3 is 15 amino acids. Unmatched junction bases numbered 5, after V lost 4 bases and J lost 0 bases. CDR3 protein: CASSLGQGMNTEAFF. As DNA, the CDR3 is TGCGCCAGCAGCCTAGGACAGGGAATGAACACTGAAGCTTTCTTT.